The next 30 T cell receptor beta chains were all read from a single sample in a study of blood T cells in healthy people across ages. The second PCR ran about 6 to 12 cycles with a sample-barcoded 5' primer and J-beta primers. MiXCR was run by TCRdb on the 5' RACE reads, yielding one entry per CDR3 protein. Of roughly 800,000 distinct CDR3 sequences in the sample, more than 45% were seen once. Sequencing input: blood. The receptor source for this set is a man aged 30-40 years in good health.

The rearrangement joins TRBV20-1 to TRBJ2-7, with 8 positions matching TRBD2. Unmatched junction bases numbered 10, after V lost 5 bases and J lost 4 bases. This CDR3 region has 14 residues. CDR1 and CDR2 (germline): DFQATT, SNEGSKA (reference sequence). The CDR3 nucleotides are TGCAGTGCTCCCGTCCCCGGGAGGGTGTACGAGCAGTACTTC. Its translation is CSAPVPGRVYEQYF.

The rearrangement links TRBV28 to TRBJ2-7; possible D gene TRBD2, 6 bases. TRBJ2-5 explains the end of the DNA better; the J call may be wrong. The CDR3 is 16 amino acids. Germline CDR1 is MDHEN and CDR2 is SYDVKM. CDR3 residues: CASSLRGTALRETQYF. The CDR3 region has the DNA TGTGCCAGCAGTTTACGCGGGACCGCCCTTAGGGAGACCCAGTACTTC.

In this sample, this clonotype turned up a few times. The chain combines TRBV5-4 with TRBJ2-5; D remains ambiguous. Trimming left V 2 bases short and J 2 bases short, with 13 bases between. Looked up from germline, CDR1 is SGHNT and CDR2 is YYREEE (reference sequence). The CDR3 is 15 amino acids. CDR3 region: CASSFHRAGQETQYF. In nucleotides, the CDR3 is TGTGCCAGCAGCTTTCATAGGGCTGGGCAAGAGACCCAGTACTTC.

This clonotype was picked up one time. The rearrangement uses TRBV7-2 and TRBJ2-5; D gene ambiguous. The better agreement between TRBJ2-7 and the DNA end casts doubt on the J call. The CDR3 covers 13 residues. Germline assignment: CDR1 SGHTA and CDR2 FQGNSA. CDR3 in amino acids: CASSQVSAYEQYF. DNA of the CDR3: TGTGCCAGCAGCCAAGTATCAGCGTACGAGCAGTACTTC.

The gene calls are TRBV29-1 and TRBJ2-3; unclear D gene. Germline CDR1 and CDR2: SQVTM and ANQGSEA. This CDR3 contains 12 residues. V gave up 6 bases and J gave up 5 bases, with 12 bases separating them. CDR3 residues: CSVSVTIDTQYF. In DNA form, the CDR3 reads TGCAGCGTGTCCGTAACAATAGATACGCAGTATTTT.

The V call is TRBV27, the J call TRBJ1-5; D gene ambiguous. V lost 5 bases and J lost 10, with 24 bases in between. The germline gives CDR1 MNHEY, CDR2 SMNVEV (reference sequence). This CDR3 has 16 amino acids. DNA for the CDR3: TGTGCCAGCAGTAGAGGTCGGCGCGGACCCGCTGGTCCCCAGCATTTT. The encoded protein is CASSRGRRGPAGPQHF.

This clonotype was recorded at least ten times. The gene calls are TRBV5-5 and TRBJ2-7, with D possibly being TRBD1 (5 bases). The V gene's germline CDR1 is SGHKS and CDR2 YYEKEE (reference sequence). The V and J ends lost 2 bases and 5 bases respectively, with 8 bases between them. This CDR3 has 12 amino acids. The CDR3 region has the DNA TGTGCCAGCAGCTTAACAGGTGACGAGCAGTACTTC. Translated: CASSLTGDEQYF. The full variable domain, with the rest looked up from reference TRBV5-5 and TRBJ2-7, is DAGVTQSPTHLIKTRGQQVTLRCSPISGHKSVSWYQQVLGQGPQFIFQYYEKEERGRGNFPDRFSARQFPNYSSELNVNALLLGDSALYLCASSLTGDEQYFGPGTRLTVT.

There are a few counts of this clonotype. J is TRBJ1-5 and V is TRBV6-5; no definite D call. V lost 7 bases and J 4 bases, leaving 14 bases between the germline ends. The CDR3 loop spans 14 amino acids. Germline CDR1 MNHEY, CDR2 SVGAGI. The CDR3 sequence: CASTPDPGNQPQHF. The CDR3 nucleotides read TGTGCCAGCACCCCCGACCCAGGAAATCAGCCCCAGCATTTT.

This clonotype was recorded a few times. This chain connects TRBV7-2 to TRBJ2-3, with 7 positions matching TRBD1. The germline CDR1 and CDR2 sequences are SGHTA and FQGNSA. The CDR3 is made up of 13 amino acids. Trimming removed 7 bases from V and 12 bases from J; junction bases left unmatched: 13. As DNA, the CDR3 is TGTGCCAGCACCTTGAACCGGGACAGTCGTCAGTATTTT. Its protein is CASTLNRDSRQYF.

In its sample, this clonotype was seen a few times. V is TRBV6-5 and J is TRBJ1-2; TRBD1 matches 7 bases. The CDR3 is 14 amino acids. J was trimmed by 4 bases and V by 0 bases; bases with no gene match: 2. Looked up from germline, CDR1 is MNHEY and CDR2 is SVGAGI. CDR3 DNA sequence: TGTGCCAGCAGTTACTCCAGGGGGTTCTATGGCTACACCTTC. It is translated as CASSYSRGFYGYTF.

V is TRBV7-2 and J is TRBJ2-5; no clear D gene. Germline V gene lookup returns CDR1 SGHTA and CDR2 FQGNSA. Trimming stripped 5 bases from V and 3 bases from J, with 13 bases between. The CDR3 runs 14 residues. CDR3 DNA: TGTGCCAGCAGCCGACGTTGGGGTAAAGAGACCCAGTACTTC. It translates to CASSRRWGKETQYF.

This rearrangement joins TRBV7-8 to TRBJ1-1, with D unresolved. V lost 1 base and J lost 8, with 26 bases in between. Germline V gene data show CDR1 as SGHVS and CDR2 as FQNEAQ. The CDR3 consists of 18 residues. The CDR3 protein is CASSLVPPGSVDRREAFF. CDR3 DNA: TGTGCCAGCAGCTTAGTTCCCCCCGGCAGTGTCGATAGAAGGGAAGCTTTCTTT.

The CDR3, as DNA: TGCGCCAGCAGCTTGGAGTGGGAGGGGGAGACCCAGTACTTC. Amino acids: CASSLEWEGETQYF. The chain links TRBV5-1 to TRBJ2-5, with TRBD2 identical over 7 bases. Unmatched junction bases numbered 4, after V lost 0 bases and J lost 5 bases. Germline CDR1 reads SGHRS; CDR2 reads YFSETQ. The CDR3 is 14 residues long.

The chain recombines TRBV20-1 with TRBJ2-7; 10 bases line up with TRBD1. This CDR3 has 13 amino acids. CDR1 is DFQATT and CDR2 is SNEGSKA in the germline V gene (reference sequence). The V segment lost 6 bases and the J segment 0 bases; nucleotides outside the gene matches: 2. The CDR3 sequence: CSAGQGISYEQYF. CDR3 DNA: TGCAGTGCGGGACAGGGGATCTCCTACGAGCAGTACTTC.

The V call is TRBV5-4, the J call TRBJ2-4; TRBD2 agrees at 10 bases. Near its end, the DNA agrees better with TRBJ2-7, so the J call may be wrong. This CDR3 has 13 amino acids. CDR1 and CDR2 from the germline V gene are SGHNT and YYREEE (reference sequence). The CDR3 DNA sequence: TGTGCCAGCAAACTAGCGGGGTTCAACGAGCAGTACTTC. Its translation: CASKLAGFNEQYF.

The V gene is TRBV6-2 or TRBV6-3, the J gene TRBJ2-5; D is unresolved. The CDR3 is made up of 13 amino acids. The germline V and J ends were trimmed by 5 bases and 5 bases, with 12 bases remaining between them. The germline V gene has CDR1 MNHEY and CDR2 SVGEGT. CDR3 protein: CASSDLSRETQYF. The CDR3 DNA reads TGTGCCAGCAGTGACTTAAGTCGGGAGACCCAGTACTTC.

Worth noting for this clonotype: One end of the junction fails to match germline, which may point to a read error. Here the CDR3 DNA reads TGTGTCAGCAGTTTATCCGGGACAGGGATGAATGGCTACACCTTC. Amino acid sequence: CVSSLSGTGMNGYTF. The chain employs TRBV7-9 and TRBJ1-2; TRBD1 aligns across 9 bases. Germline CDR1 reads SEHNR; CDR2 reads FQNEAQ (reference sequence). The CDR3 consists of 15 residues.

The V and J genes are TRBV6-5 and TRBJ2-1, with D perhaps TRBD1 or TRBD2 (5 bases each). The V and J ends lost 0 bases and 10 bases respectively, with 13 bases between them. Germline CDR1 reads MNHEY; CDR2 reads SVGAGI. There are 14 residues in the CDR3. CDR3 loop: CASSYSTGLFEQFF. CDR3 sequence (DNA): TGTGCCAGCAGTTACTCGACGGGGCTATTCGAGCAGTTCTTC.

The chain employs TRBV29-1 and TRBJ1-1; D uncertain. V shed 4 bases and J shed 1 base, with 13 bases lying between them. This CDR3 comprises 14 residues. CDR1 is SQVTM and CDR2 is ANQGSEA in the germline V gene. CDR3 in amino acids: CSVGPLGGNTEAFF. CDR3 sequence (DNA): TGCAGCGTTGGACCACTGGGCGGGAACACTGAAGCTTTCTTT.

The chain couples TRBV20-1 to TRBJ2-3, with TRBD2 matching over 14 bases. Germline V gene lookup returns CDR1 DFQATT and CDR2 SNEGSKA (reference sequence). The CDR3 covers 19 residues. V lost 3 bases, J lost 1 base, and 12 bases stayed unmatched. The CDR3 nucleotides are TGCAGTGCTAGTGGGACTAGCGGGAGTGTCGGCGGGGGCACAGATACGCAGTATTTT. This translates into CSASGTSGSVGGGTDTQYF.

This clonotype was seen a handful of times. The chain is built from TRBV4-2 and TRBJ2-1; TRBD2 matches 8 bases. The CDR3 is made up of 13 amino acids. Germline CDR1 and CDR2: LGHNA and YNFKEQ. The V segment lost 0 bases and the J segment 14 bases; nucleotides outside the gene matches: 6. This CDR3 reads CASSQESGSSEFF. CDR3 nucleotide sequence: TGTGCCAGCAGCCAAGAAAGCGGGAGTTCCGAGTTCTTC.

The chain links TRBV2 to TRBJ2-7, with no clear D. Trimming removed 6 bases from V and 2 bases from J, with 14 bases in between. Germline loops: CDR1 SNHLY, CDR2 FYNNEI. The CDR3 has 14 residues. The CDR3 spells CASRTGLPPYEQYF. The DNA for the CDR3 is TGTGCCAGCAGGACCGGTCTCCCACCCTACGAGCAGTACTTC.

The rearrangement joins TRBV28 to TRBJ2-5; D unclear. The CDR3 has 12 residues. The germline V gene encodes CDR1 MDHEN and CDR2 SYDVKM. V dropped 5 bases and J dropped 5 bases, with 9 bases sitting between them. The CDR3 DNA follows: TGTGCCAGCAGTGCCCTCGTGGAGACCCAGTACTTC. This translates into CASSALVETQYF. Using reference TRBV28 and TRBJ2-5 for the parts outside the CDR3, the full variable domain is DVKVTQSSRYLVKRTGEKVFLECVQDMDHENMFWYRQDPGLGLRLIYFSYDVKMKEKGDIPEGYSVSREKKERFSLILESASTNQTSMYLCASSALVETQYFGPGTRLLVL.

This CDR3 reads CASSVGAGEGDEQFF. CDR3 DNA: TGTGCCAGCAGCGTCGGAGCGGGGGAGGGAGATGAGCAGTTCTTC. The V call is TRBV9, the J call TRBJ2-1; 8 nucleotides line up with TRBD2. Germline lookup yields CDR1 SGDLS and CDR2 YYNGEE. The CDR3 runs 15 residues. J lost 8 bases, V lost 2 bases, and 9 bases had no gene match.

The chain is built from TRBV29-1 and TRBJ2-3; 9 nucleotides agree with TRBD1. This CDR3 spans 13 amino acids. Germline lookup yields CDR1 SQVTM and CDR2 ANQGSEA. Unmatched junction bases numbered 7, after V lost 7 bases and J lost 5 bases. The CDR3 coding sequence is TGCAGCGGTGGACAGGGGACCATAGATACGCAGTATTTT. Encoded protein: CSGGQGTIDTQYF.

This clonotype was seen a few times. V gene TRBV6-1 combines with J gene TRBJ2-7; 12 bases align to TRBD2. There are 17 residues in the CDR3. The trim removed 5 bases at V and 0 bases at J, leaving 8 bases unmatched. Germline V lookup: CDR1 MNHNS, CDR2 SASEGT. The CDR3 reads CASSPTSGGPSSYEQYF. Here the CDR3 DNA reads TGTGCCAGCAGTCCAACTAGCGGGGGGCCCTCCTCCTACGAGCAGTACTTC.

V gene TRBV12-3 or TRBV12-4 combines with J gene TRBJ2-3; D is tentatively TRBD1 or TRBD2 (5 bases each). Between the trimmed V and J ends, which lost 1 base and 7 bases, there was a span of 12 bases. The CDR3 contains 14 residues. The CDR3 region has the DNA TGTGCCAGCAGTTTAGGTGACAGCGGAAATACGCAGTATTTT. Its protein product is CASSLGDSGNTQYF.

In nucleotides, the CDR3 is TGCAGTGCTGAATCTCTCTATAGTTCTAACTATGGCTACACCTTC. Its protein product is CSAESLYSSNYGYTF. This sequence joins TRBV20-1 and TRBJ1-2; the D is unclear. The CDR3 is 15 amino acids. Germline loops: CDR1 DFQATT, CDR2 SNEGSKA (reference sequence). The V end was cut by 5 bases, the J end by 0 bases, with 16 bases between.

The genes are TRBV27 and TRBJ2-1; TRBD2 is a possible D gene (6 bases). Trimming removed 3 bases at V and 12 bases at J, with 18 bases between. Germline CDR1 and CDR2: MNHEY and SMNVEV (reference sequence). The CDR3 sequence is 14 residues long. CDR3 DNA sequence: TGTGCCAGCAGTTTCGGACTAACCGCCCGGGGGCAGTTCTTC. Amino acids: CASSFGLTARGQFF.

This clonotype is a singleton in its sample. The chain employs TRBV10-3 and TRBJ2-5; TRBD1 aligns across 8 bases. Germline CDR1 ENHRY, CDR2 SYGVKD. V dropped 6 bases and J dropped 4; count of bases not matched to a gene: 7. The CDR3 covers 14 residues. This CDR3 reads CAISPQGGTETQYF. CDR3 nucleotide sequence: TGTGCCATCAGCCCACAGGGGGGAACAGAGACCCAGTACTTC.